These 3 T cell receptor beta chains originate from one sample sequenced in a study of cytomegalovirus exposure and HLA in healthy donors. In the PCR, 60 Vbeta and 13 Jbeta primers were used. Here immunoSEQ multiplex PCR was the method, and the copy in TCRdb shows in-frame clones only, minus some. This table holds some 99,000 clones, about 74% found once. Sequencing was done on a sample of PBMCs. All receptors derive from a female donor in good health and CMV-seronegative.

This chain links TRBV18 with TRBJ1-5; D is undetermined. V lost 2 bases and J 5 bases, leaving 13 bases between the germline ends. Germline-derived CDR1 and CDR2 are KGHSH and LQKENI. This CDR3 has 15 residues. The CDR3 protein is CASSPTQEAYQPQHF. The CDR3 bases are TGTGCCAGCTCACCAACCCAGGAGGCATATCAGCCCCAGCATTTT.

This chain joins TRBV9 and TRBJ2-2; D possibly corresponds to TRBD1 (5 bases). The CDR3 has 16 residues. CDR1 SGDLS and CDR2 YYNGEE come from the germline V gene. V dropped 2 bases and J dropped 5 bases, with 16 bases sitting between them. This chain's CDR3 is CASSVDRGTLTGELFF. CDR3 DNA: TGTGCCAGCAGCGTCGACAGAGGTACTCTAACCGGGGAGCTGTTTTTT.

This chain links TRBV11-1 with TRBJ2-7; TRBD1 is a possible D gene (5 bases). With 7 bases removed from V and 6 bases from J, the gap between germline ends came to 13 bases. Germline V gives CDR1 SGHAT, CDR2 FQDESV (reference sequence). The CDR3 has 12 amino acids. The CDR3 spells CASTSPQGEQYF. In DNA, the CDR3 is TGTGCCAGCACCTCTCCTCAGGGCGAGCAGTACTTC.